The entry below gives a single TCR beta chain sequence along with its context. Some clones are missing from TCRdb's copy, which holds only in-frame ones; the method was immunoSEQ multiplex PCR. Altogether roughly 500,000 clones are present, roughly 89% being singletons, with the ten largest covering about 13%. The source of the sample is a study of Ad26.COV2.S vaccination and SARS-CoV-2 variants. There are 19 residues in the CDR3. The V gene's germline CDR1 is LNHDA and CDR2 SQIVND (reference sequence). V was pared by 7 bases and J by 7 bases, with 31 bases between. This sample's treatment: roughly 18 received Ad26.COV2.S at low or high dose, single or two shots; roughly five received placebo; per-sample allocation not given. After the first vaccine or placebo injection, samples were drawn on day 63.

The sequencing here drew on peripheral blood, taken in a trial of Ad26.COV2.S vaccine versus placebo. The chain couples TRBV19 to TRBJ2-2; perhaps TRBD2 as D (6 bases). The clonotype originates from a person between 18 and 59 years old who received the Ad26.COV2.S COVID-19 vaccine or a placebo. This CDR3 is CASTNSRGWSPGRHGELFF. In nucleotides, the CDR3 is TGTGCCAGTACCAATTCACGCGGGTGGTCCCCTGGGAGGCACGGGGAGCTGTTTTTT.